This section outlines one TCR beta chain sequence together with its context. The sample comes from a study of blood T cell repertoires in COVID-19. The repertoire was sequenced with immunoSEQ multiplex PCR; TCRdb's copy has only in-frame clones and lacks some. The sample lists some 220,000 clones; about nine tenths were seen once. This CDR3 region has 14 residues. Sequenced input: peripheral blood. The chain has TRBV12-2 and TRBJ1-1; the DNA was not compared with TRBD1, the D call given in the table. TRBV12-2 is noted as a pseudogene. This clonotype was sampled from a man aged 25-45 years with COVID-19, enrolled during active disease. In DNA form, the CDR3 reads TGTGCAAGTCGTCATCTAAGGGACAGGGAAGAAGCTTTCTTT. Its protein product is CASRHLRDREEAFF.